A selection of T cell receptor beta chains follows, all from one sample in a study of PD-1 blockade in classical Hodgkin lymphoma. Only in-frame clones appear in the TCRdb table, and some are missing; sequencing was by immunoSEQ multiplex PCR. Found here are 60,000 to 75,000 clones, around nine tenths of them singletons; the top ten hold around 8.9%. Sample: peripheral blood mononuclear cells (PBMCs), taken at baseline. The receptor set was obtained from a human donor with classical Hodgkin lymphoma. The CDR3 runs from the conserved cysteine through the conserved F or W. Each record gives: V gene, J gene, CDR3 protein.

TRBV28,TRBJ2-5,CASRNLGTSGKETQYF
TRBV5-6,TRBJ2-7,CASSLEWTYEQYF
TRBV7-9,TRBJ1-1,CASSMGQGWDTEAFF
TRBV4-1,TRBJ1-5,CASSQVGAGGQPQHF
TRBV5-1,TRBJ2-3,CASSLFGGGAGDTQYF
TRBV5-1,TRBJ1-2,CASSLREGPYYGYTF
TRBV6-6,TRBJ2-3,CASSNPHLGLTDTQYF
TRBV14,TRBJ2-1,CASSLTSINEQFF
TRBV11-2,TRBJ2-3,CASSLVRTPGTDTQYF
TRBV28,TRBJ1-5,CASSFLGVGQPQHF
TRBV28,TRBJ2-6,CASNRRTGGTNVLTF
TRBV28,TRBJ1-2,CASSFGETYGYTF
TRBV10-3,TRBJ2-3,CAINVETSGAGDTQYF
TRBV30,TRBJ2-7,CAWSATGRSYEQYF
TRBV10-3,TRBJ2-3,CAIGGETTDTQYF
TRBV4-2,TRBJ1-5,CASSLGGAQDQPQHF
TRBV7-7,TRBJ2-7,CASSLELGYEQYF
TRBV19,TRBJ2-7,CASRSGDRGPYEQYF
TRBV5-1,TRBJ2-7,CASRREASYEQYF
TRBV9,TRBJ2-3,CASSVSWGGGADTQYF
TRBV28,TRBJ2-4,CASSPGTDKNIQYF
TRBV2,TRBJ2-2,CAQSKQGVGTGELFF
TRBV18,TRBJ2-1,CASSPGQTFRSYNEQFF
TRBV18,TRBJ1-2,CASSLGQVNYGYTF